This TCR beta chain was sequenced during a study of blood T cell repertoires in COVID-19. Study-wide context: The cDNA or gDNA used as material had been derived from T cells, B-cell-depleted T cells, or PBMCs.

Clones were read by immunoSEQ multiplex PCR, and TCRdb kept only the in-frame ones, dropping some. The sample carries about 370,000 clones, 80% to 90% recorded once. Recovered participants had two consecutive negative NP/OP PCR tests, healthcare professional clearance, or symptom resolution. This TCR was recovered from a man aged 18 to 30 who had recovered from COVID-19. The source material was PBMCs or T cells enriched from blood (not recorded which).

CDR3 loop: CASSSSGGASTEAFF. The CDR3 nucleotides are TGTGCCAGCAGCTCTTCAGGGGGCGCGAGCACTGAAGCTTTCTTT. V and J are TRBV11-1 and TRBJ1-1, with 8 bases matching TRBD1. J was trimmed by 4 bases and V by 4 bases; bases with no gene match: 8. CDR3 length: 15 residues. Germline CDR1 SGHAT, CDR2 FQDESV (reference sequence).